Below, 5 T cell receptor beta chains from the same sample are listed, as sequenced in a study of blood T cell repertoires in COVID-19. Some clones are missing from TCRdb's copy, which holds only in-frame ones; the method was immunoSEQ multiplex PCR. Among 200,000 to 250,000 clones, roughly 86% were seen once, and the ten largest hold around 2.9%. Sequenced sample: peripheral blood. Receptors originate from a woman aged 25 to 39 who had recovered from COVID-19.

CDR3 amino acids: CASSSGTSTDTQYF. DNA of the CDR3: TGCGCCAGCAGTTCAGGGACTAGCACAGATACGCAGTATTTT. The chain couples TRBV5-1 to TRBJ2-3; D may be TRBD2 (6 bases). Trimming left V 5 bases short and J 0 bases short, with 10 bases between. Germline CDR1 reads SGHRS; CDR2 reads YFSETQ. The CDR3 has 14 residues.

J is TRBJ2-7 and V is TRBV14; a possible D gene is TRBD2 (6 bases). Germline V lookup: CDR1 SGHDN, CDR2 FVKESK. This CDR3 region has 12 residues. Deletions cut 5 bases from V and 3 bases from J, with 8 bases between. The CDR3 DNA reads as TGTGCCAGCAGCTCGCGGGACTACGAGCAGTACTTC. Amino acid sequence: CASSSRDYEQYF.

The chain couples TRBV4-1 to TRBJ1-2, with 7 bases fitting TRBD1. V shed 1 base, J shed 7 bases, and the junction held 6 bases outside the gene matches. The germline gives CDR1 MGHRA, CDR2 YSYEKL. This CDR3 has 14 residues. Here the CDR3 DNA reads TGCGCCAGCAGCCAAGTCGGAGACAGGGTTGGCTACACCTTC. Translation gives CASSQVGDRVGYTF.

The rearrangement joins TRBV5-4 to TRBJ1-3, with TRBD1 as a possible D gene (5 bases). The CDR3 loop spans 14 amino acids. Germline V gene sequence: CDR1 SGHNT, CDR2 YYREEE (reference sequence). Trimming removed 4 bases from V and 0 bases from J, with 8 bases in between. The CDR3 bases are TGTGCCAGCAGCCAGGGCCCCTCTGGAAACACCATATATTTT. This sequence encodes CASSQGPSGNTIYF.

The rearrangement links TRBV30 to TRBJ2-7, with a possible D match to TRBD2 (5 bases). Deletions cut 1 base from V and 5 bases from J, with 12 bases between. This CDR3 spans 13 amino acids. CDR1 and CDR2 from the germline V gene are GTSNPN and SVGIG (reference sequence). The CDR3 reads CAWSGGLGDEQYF. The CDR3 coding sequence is TGTGCCTGGAGTGGAGGACTTGGGGACGAGCAGTACTTC. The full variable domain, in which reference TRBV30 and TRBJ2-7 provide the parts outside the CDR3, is SQTIHQWPATLVQPVGSPLSLECTVEGTSNPNLYWYRQAAGRGLQLLFYSVGIGQISSEVPQNLSASRPQDRQFILSSKKLLLSDSGFYLCAWSGGLGDEQYFGPGTRLTVT.